This T cell receptor (beta chain) originates from a study of patients and donors after allogeneic stem cell transplantation (dated by TCRdb to 2019 to 2021). Taken from cysteine to phenylalanine, the CDR3 has 15 residues. The entry retains the CDR3 DNA only, 45 bases that are in frame from base 1. V is pruned by 8 bases and J by 9 bases, leaving 9 bases of the junction without a gene match. The library came from RT-PCR. The data were produced on a NextSeq 550. TCRdb passed the public sequencing reads through fastp at Q25 and MiXCR, retaining productive beta sequences. CDR3 protein duplicates are merged, each entry listing the most common genes and DNA. The sample data list about 7,600 distinct CDR3 sequences, and roughly 12% of these were observed just once. Around 51% of the sample is taken by the ten largest. With respect to this clonotype: Its cognate antigen has yet to be identified. Per-nucleotide qualities are absent, and no much larger clonotype sits a single base away.

This TCR came from a human donor who was either an allogeneic HSCT recipient or a stem cell or donor lymphocyte infusion donor (not recorded which). It is not recorded whose cells these are; they may come from a transplant donor. Source material: blood, either unsorted or a sorted T cell fraction (not recorded which). Here the chain combines TRBV12-3 or TRBV12-4 and TRBJ2-1, and TRBD2 matches 14 of the central bases. Here is the DNA: TGTGCCAGCTCAAAGACTAGCGGGGGGGCAGGTGAGCAGTTCTTC. This encodes CASSKTSGGAGEQFF.